The 29 T cell receptor beta chains reported below all come from one sample, sequenced in a study of cytomegalovirus exposure and HLA in healthy donors (dated by TCRdb to the late 2010s). The protocol used for the library was the immunoSEQ multiplex PCR assay. For the multiplex PCR, a mixture combining 60 forward primers for TCR Vbeta segments and 13 reverse primers for TCR Jbeta segments was used. TCRdb re-hosts the immuneACCESS table, in-frame sequences only. Its copies lack some clones; in the studies checked, an unresolved V gene accounts for under half of them, and the cause for the rest is not known. The table kept for this sample lists 150,000 or so clones. About 1.5% of the sample belongs to the ten largest clones. The sequencing sample was made of PBMCs. These receptors were obtained from a woman aged 40-49 years in good health and CMV-seropositive.

Of note for this clone: One end of the junction fails to match germline, which may point to a read error. The chain has TRBV7-2 and TRBJ2-7, with TRBD2 identical over 11 bases. The CDR3 length is 14 residues. From germline, CDR1 is SGHTA and CDR2 FQGNSA. Written as DNA, the CDR3 is TGTGCCAGCAGATTAGCGGGAGGGCCTAACGAGCAGTACTTC. Translated, it gives CASRLAGGPNEQYF.

The chain carries TRBV28 and TRBJ1-2; TRBD1 might be the D (6 bases). The V gene's germline CDR1 is MDHEN and CDR2 SYDVKM. The CDR3 is made up of 15 amino acids. Trimming removed 6 bases from V and 5 bases from J, with 19 bases in between. The CDR3 DNA follows: TGTGCCAGCAGAGACCAAAGGGGGACCGCGTATGGCTACACCTTC. Its protein is CASRDQRGTAYGYTF.

The V and J genes are TRBV10-3 and TRBJ2-3; 12 nucleotides match TRBD2. Germline-derived CDR1 and CDR2 are ENHRY and SYGVKD. The CDR3 sequence is 16 residues long. The V and J ends lost 10 bases and 3 bases, in that order; junction bases with no gene match: 11. The CDR3 sequence is CATLTSGSDGTDTQYF. DNA for the CDR3: TGTGCCACCCTGACTAGCGGGAGTGATGGGACAGATACGCAGTATTTT.

This chain links TRBV19 with TRBJ2-1; TRBD2 agrees at 9 bases. This CDR3 has 17 residues. Unmatched junction bases numbered 15, after V lost 3 bases and J lost 9 bases. Germline lookup yields CDR1 LNHDA and CDR2 SQIVND (reference sequence). The CDR3 reads CASSIIAGVGHQSEQFF. The CDR3 nucleotides read TGTGCCAGTAGTATCATAGCGGGAGTAGGCCATCAGTCTGAGCAGTTCTTC.

This chain connects TRBV7-3 to TRBJ1-1, with TRBD1 matching 7 bases. CDR3 length: 16 residues. V dropped 2 bases and J dropped 1; count of bases not matched to a gene: 7. Germline assignment: CDR1 SGHTA and CDR2 FQGTGA. The CDR3 region is CASSLQGGRTNTEAFF. CDR3 DNA: TGTGCCAGCAGCTTACAGGGGGGCAGAACGAACACTGAAGCTTTCTTT. Full variable domain (rest looked up from reference TRBV7-3 and TRBJ1-1): GAGVSQTPSNKVTEKGKYVELRCDPISGHTALYWYRQSLGQGPEFLIYFQGTGAADDSGLPNDRFFAVRPEGSVSTLKIQRTERGDSAVYLCASSLQGGRTNTEAFFGQGTRLTVV.

This chain links TRBV5-6 with TRBJ1-2; TRBD1 matches 9 bases. Trimming cost V 3 bases and J 4 bases; bases outside gene matches: 7. The CDR3 is 15 amino acids. CDR1 SGHDT and CDR2 YYEEEE come from the germline V gene. The DNA for the CDR3 is TGTGCCAGCAGCTGGTTACAGGGGGCGAGCTATGGCTACACCTTC. Residues: CASSWLQGASYGYTF.

The V and J genes are TRBV13 and TRBJ2-5, with 12 bases matching TRBD1. The J call is doubtful: the DNA matches TRBJ2-7 better. The CDR3 has 15 residues. The germline V gene encodes CDR1 PRHDT and CDR2 FYEKMQ (reference sequence). CDR3: CASSPGQGATYEQYF. The CDR3 DNA is TGTGCCAGCAGCCCGGGACAGGGGGCGACCTACGAGCAGTACTTC.

CDR3 sequence reads: CATTQAMNTEAFF. DNA for the CDR3: TGTGCCACCACACAGGCCATGAACACTGAAGCTTTCTTT. V gene TRBV2 combines with J gene TRBJ1-1; D perhaps matches TRBD1 (5 bases). From germline, CDR1 is SNHLY and CDR2 FYNNEI. V dropped 10 bases and J dropped 0 bases, with 12 bases sitting between them. This CDR3 has 13 amino acids.

V is TRBV5-1 and J is TRBJ2-1; weak D call: TRBD2 (7 bases). The V gene's germline CDR1 is SGHRS and CDR2 YFSETQ. This CDR3 has 14 residues. V was trimmed by 5 bases and J by 7 bases, leaving 16 bases between them. The CDR3 nucleotides are TGCGCCAGCAGTGCGACGGAGGGGGGGAATGAGCAGTTCTTC. Translation gives CASSATEGGNEQFF.

This sequence joins TRBV9 and TRBJ2-2; D may be TRBD2 (5 bases). There are 15 residues in the CDR3. V was trimmed by 6 bases and J by 4 bases, leaving 16 bases between them. The germline CDR1 and CDR2 sequences are SGDLS and YYNGEE. The CDR3 nucleotides are TGTGCCAGCACCTCCGGGCTAGCCGTCACCGGGGAGCTGTTTTTT. Its translation: CASTSGLAVTGELFF.

J is TRBJ2-7 and V is TRBV25-1; D remains ambiguous. This CDR3 comprises 12 residues. Looked up from germline, CDR1 is MGHDK and CDR2 is SYGVNS. Trimming removed 8 bases from V and 7 bases from J, with 15 bases in between. The CDR3, as DNA: TGTGCCAGCCTTGACTGGAATCGGGAGCAGTACTTC. Its translation: CASLDWNREQYF.

The genes are TRBV5-1 and TRBJ1-2; TRBD1 matches at 9 bases. The CDR3 covers 15 residues. Germline V gene lookup returns CDR1 SGHRS and CDR2 YFSETQ. Trimming removed 3 bases from V and 1 base from J; junction bases left unmatched: 4. As DNA, the CDR3 is TGCGCCAGCAGCTCAAGGGGACAGGGTAACTATGGCTACACCTTC. This gives the protein CASSSRGQGNYGYTF. The variable domain in full, completed from reference TRBV5-1 and TRBJ1-2, reads KAGVTQTPRYLIKTRGQQVTLSCSPISGHRSVSWYQQTPGQGLQFLFEYFSETQRNKGNFPGRFSGRQFSNSRSEMNVSTLELGDSALYLCASSSRGQGNYGYTFGSGTRLTVV.

V is TRBV5-4 and J is TRBJ2-1; 15 bases match TRBD2. Per germline, CDR1 SGHNT and CDR2 YYREEE (reference sequence). V was clipped by 4 bases and J by 7 bases; unmatched bases: 3. This CDR3 region has 15 residues. The CDR3 DNA reads as TGTGCCAGCAGCCTGGGGACTAGCGGGAGGAATGAGCAGTTCTTC. It is translated as CASSLGTSGRNEQFF.

This chain uses TRBV7-9 with TRBJ2-7; TRBD1 matches 7 bases. There are 13 residues in the CDR3. The V segment lost 3 bases and the J segment 2 bases; nucleotides outside the gene matches: 1. CDR1 and CDR2 from the germline V gene are SEHNR and FQNEAQ (reference sequence). Here the CDR3 DNA reads TGTGCCAGCAGCTTGGGACAGCCCTACGAGCAGTACTTC. This codes for CASSLGQPYEQYF.

The V and J genes are TRBV19 and TRBJ2-5, with 11 nucleotides matching TRBD2. CDR3 length: 15 residues. J lost 3 bases, V lost 6 bases, and 6 bases had no gene match. The V gene's germline CDR1 is LNHDA and CDR2 SQIVND (reference sequence). CDR3 loop: CASSPGTSGKETQYF. The CDR3 nucleotides read TGTGCCAGTAGCCCCGGGACTAGCGGAAAAGAGACCCAGTACTTC. The full variable domain, with the rest looked up from reference TRBV19 and TRBJ2-5, is DGGITQSPKYLFRKEGQNVTLSCEQNLNHDAMYWYRQDPGQGLRLIYYSQIVNDFQKGDIAEGYSVSREKKESFPLTVTSAQKNPTAFYLCASSPGTSGKETQYFGPGTRLLVL.

The V gene is TRBV7-3, the J gene TRBJ1-2; 7 nucleotides line up with TRBD1. Trimming took 4 bases from V and 2 from J; bases not matched to a gene: 10. This CDR3 region has 16 residues. The V gene's germline CDR1 is SGHTA and CDR2 FQGTGA. CDR3 bases: TGTGCCAGCAGCTCTAGGACAGGAAGTTCGAACTATGGCTACACCTTC. This codes for CASSSRTGSSNYGYTF.

The chain combines TRBV28 with TRBJ1-1, with D possibly TRBD1 on 5 matching bases. V lost 5 bases and J lost 4, with 11 bases in between. Germline CDR1 is MDHEN and CDR2 is SYDVKM. This CDR3 region has 13 residues. The DNA of the CDR3 is TGTGCCAGCAGTCAGGGTATAGGCACTGAAGCTTTCTTT. It yields the protein CASSQGIGTEAFF.

The chain joins TRBV19 to TRBJ1-2; D is perhaps TRBD1 (6 bases). CDR1 and CDR2 from the germline V gene are LNHDA and SQIVND (reference sequence). Trimming left V 5 bases short and J 0 bases short, with 10 bases between. The CDR3 has 14 residues. In DNA form, the CDR3 reads TGTGCCAGTAGTCCTCAGGGGTCTAACTATGGCTACACCTTC. It specifies CASSPQGSNYGYTF.

V and J are TRBV6-5 and TRBJ2-7, with D possibly being TRBD1 (5 bases). The CDR3 totals 14 residues. The germline CDR1 and CDR2 sequences are MNHEY and SVGAGI. V lost 2 bases and J 3 bases, leaving 11 bases between the germline ends. The CDR3 coding sequence is TGTGCCAGCAGTTACGGCGCAGGGAACTACGAGCAGTACTTC. Encoded protein: CASSYGAGNYEQYF.

The rearrangement links TRBV28 to TRBJ1-3; D possibly corresponds to TRBD1 (6 bases). V was cut by 0 bases and J by 4 bases, with 16 bases left in between. The CDR3 sequence is 17 residues long. Germline CDR1 and CDR2: MDHEN and SYDVKM. The CDR3 is CASSLWGLRTAGNTIYF. The CDR3, as DNA: TGTGCCAGCAGTTTATGGGGGCTCCGGACAGCGGGAAACACCATATATTTT.

This chain connects TRBV4-1 to TRBJ1-4; D is perhaps TRBD1 (5 bases). Germline assignment: CDR1 MGHRA and CDR2 YSYEKL. Trimming stripped 1 base from V and 7 bases from J, with 10 bases between. The CDR3 length is 14 residues. Here the CDR3 reads CASSQGAGPEKLFF. The DNA for the CDR3 is TGCGCCAGCAGCCAAGGGGCAGGGCCTGAAAAACTGTTTTTT.

As DNA, the CDR3 is TGTGCCAGCTCACCTTTGGGACAGGGTAGGGGTGAGCAGTTCTTC. It yields the protein CASSPLGQGRGEQFF. V gene TRBV18 combines with J gene TRBJ2-1; 9 nucleotides line up with TRBD1. Germline CDR1 reads KGHSH; CDR2 reads LQKENI. The CDR3 runs 15 residues. Trimming took 3 bases from V and 9 from J; bases not matched to a gene: 9.

V is TRBV6-6 and J is TRBJ2-7; TRBD1 matches at 10 bases. Germline V gene sequence: CDR1 MNHNY, CDR2 SVGAGI (reference sequence). This CDR3 has 14 residues. Trimming cost V 11 bases and J 2 bases; bases outside gene matches: 9. DNA for the CDR3: TGTGCCGTCCGACCCGGGACAGGGGCCTACGAGCAGTACTTC. Amino acids: CAVRPGTGAYEQYF.

The chain's CDR3 is CASSQELLAGGTDTQYF. The CDR3 DNA reads as TGTGCCAGCAGCCAAGAATTACTAGCGGGAGGCACAGATACGCAGTATTTT. The rearrangement links TRBV5-6 to TRBJ2-3; 11 nucleotides align to TRBD2. The CDR3 has 17 residues. J was trimmed by 1 base and V by 4 bases; bases with no gene match: 8. CDR1 is SGHDT and CDR2 is YYEEEE in the germline V gene.

The chain links TRBV1 to TRBJ2-7; whether TRBD2, the table's D call, matches the DNA was not checked. TRBV1 is an annotated pseudogene. The CDR3 length is 19 residues. CDR3 residues: CTSSLWGLWVRAVSYEQYF. The CDR3 nucleotides are TGCACCAGCAGCCTTTGGGGACTCTGGGTAAGGGCTGTCTCCTACGAGCAGTACTTC.

CDR3 DNA sequence: TGTGCCAGCAGCTTTTTTGGACAGGGCAATCAGCCCCAGCATTTT. It yields the protein CASSFFGQGNQPQHF. The chain has TRBV7-9 and TRBJ1-5; 7 bases are a match to TRBD1. V shed 3 bases, J shed 2 bases, and the junction held 4 bases outside the gene matches. This CDR3 comprises 15 residues. Germline CDR1 and CDR2: SEHNR and FQNEAQ (reference sequence).

The J gene is TRBJ2-7, the V gene TRBV14; TRBD1 is a possible D gene (6 bases). V was shortened by 1 base and J by 0 bases, with 13 bases between the two germline ends. Germline V gene sequence: CDR1 SGHDN, CDR2 FVKESK. This CDR3 spans 16 amino acids. This chain's CDR3 is CASSQVSGVRSYEQYF. CDR3 DNA sequence: TGTGCCAGCAGCCAAGTATCAGGGGTGCGCTCCTACGAGCAGTACTTC. The full variable domain, completed using reference TRBV14 and TRBJ2-7, is EAGVTQFPSHSVIEKGQTVTLRCDPISGHDNLYWYRRVMGKEIKFLLHFVKESKQDESGMPNNRFLAERTGGTYSTLKVQPAELEDSGVYFCASSQVSGVRSYEQYFGPGTRLTVT.

J is TRBJ1-2 and V is TRBV29-1; D may be TRBD1 (5 bases). Trimming removed 4 bases at V and 4 bases at J, with 7 bases between. Germline V gives CDR1 SQVTM, CDR2 ANQGSEA. The CDR3 is 11 amino acids. CDR3: CSVGQPYGYTF. The CDR3 region has the DNA TGCAGCGTTGGACAGCCCTATGGCTACACCTTC.

The chain recombines TRBV19 with TRBJ2-1, with D perhaps TRBD1 (5 bases). Deletions cut 5 bases from V and 0 bases from J, with 11 bases between. CDR1 is LNHDA and CDR2 is SQIVND in the germline V gene (reference sequence). This CDR3 is built from 15 residues. As DNA, the CDR3 is TGTGCCAGTAGTTTGGCAGGGATCTCCTACAATGAGCAGTTCTTC. Translating gives CASSLAGISYNEQFF.